The sequence of this T cell receptor (beta chain) was determined in a study of T cells after yellow fever vaccination. Study results and limitations: The CD4 and CD8 compartments had a small share of their clonotypes in common. Abundant clonotypes from the bulk population could get into FACS-sorted repertoires as contaminants. Weaker overall was a secondary response that nonetheless peaked faster, on day 5 versus 15.

Conversion of TCR transcripts into cDNA relied on 5'RACE template switching, which added a universal primer site and UMIs. TCRdb re-analysed the 5' RACE reads in MiXCR, keeping a single row per CDR3 protein. This table holds hundreds of thousands of distinct CDR3 sequences, approximately 3.9% found once. There are 13 residues in the CDR3. The germline V gene encodes CDR1 SGHTA and CDR2 FQGNSA. Deletions cut 5 bases from V and 6 bases from J, with 11 bases between. This clonotype was recorded a few times. Its antigen remains unidentified. The sequencing here drew on PBMCs, taken on the day of the yellow fever booster vaccination. The TCR was taken from a man in his late teens or twenties who received the YFV17D yellow fever vaccine. V gene TRBV7-2 combines with J gene TRBJ2-1; maybe TRBD2 (6 bases). The CDR3 loop is CASSPRTINEQFF. The CDR3 DNA follows: TGTGCCAGCAGCCCACGGACTATCAATGAGCAGTTCTTC.